This T cell receptor beta chain was recorded in a study of monozygotic twins with cystic fibrosis. Concerning this clone itself: The antigen remains unidentified.

The study, taken as a whole, reports: In this small cohort, shared CDR3 numbers showed no association with age, concordance or disease severity.

Here immunoSEQ multiplex PCR was the method, and the copy in TCRdb shows in-frame clones only, minus some. The sample holds 35,000 or so clones; 75% to 90% are singletons and the top ten take under 2%. The specimen sequenced was blood. The receptor comes from a girl under 10 years old with cystic fibrosis.

CDR3 protein: CASSLGLEPRDTQYF. The CDR3 region has the DNA TGTGCCAGCAGCTTAGGACTAGAGCCCCGAGATACGCAGTATTTT. The chain couples TRBV5-6 to TRBJ2-3, with TRBD2 matching 7 bases. V shed 2 bases, J shed 5 bases, and the junction held 8 bases outside the gene matches. Germline loops: CDR1 SGHDT, CDR2 YYEEEE. The CDR3 length is 15 residues.